These 5 T cell receptor beta chains came from one sample sequenced in a study of T cell responses to AZD1222 COVID-19 vaccine. The table came from immunoSEQ multiplex PCR; TCRdb's copy has only in-frame clones and leaves some out. The sample consists of about 120,000 clones, about 90% of them appearing once. Source: peripheral blood, taken on day 0 of AZD1222 vaccination. The source is an adult in good health.

The rearrangement uses TRBV6-1 and TRBJ1-2; D not resolved. The V end lost 0 bases, the J end lost 4 bases, and 9 bases lay between the germline ends. The CDR3 has 14 residues. Germline V gene sequence: CDR1 MNHNS, CDR2 SASEGT. CDR3 sequence: CASSEAISLYGYTF. The CDR3 DNA reads as TGTGCCAGCAGTGAAGCGATCAGCCTCTATGGCTACACCTTC.

With regard to this clone: The same CDR3 also results from other DNA sequences found in this sample. V is TRBV4-2 and J is TRBJ2-1; 8 bases match TRBD2. Germline values: CDR1 LGHNA, CDR2 YNFKEQ. Unmatched junction bases numbered 0, after V lost 1 base and J lost 1 base. The CDR3 consists of 15 residues. In nucleotides, the CDR3 is TGTGCCAGCAGCCAAGGACTAGCGTCCTACAATGAGCAGTTCTTC. Protein product: CASSQGLASYNEQFF.

The chain uses TRBV19 and TRBJ2-7; 8 bases are shared with TRBD1. V lost 5 bases, J lost 3 bases, and 15 bases stayed unmatched. Germline assignment: CDR1 LNHDA and CDR2 SQIVND (reference sequence). The CDR3 extends over 17 amino acids. DNA for the CDR3: TGTGCCAGTAGTTACCCAGATCGGACAGGGAAGATCTACGAGCAGTACTTC. This translates into CASSYPDRTGKIYEQYF.

The chain uses TRBV28 and TRBJ1-2; no clear D gene. V lost 4 bases to trimming and J lost 5 bases, with 11 bases between them. The CDR3 extends over 13 amino acids. Germline lookup yields CDR1 MDHEN and CDR2 SYDVKM. CDR3: CASSSRTGYGYTF. The CDR3 region has the DNA TGTGCCAGCAGTTCGAGGACGGGTTATGGCTACACCTTC.

The V gene is TRBV10-3, the J gene TRBJ2-7; tentatively, D is TRBD1 (6 bases). The CDR3 consists of 13 residues. V was clipped by 3 bases and J by 3 bases, with 9 bases between them. CDR1 ENHRY and CDR2 SYGVKD come from the germline V gene. CDR3 coding DNA: TGTGCCATCAGTGACGACAGGAACTACGAGCAGTACTTC. Its translation: CAISDDRNYEQYF.